The 31 T cell receptor beta chains below come from one sample, sequenced in a study of Ad26.COV2.S vaccination and SARS-CoV-2 variants. Treatment meaning: roughly 20 received Ad26.COV2.S at low or high dose, single or two shots; about 5 received placebo; per-sample allocation not given. Collection of samples fell on day 63 after the first vaccine or placebo injection. Libraries were prepared by immunoSEQ multiplex PCR; TCRdb keeps only in-frame clonotypes and omits some of them. The sample has 380,000 or so clones, approximately 86% seen once; the top ten hold about 10%. The source material was peripheral blood, sampled in a trial of Ad26.COV2.S vaccine versus placebo. All receptors come from a person between 18 and 59 years old who received the Ad26.COV2.S COVID-19 vaccine or a placebo.

The CDR3 reads CASSFSGQVDQPQHF. In DNA, the CDR3 is TGTGCCAGCAGCTTTTCCGGACAGGTAGATCAGCCCCAGCATTTT. The chain joins TRBV5-6 to TRBJ1-5; 7 positions match TRBD1. The V gene's germline CDR1 is SGHDT and CDR2 YYEEEE. The ends lost 2 bases at V and 5 bases at J; junction bases unmatched: 7. The CDR3 is 15 amino acids.

Concerning this clone: At one of its ends the junction is not consistent with the germline gene, which may arise from a read error. The CDR3 DNA sequence: TGCGCCAGCAGCAGGGGGGGACGGGGTAATGAAAAACTGTTTTTT. Encoded protein: CASSRGGRGNEKLFF. The V and J genes are TRBV5-6 and TRBJ1-4; TRBD1 aligns across 7 bases. This CDR3 spans 15 amino acids. Germline V gene lookup returns CDR1 SGHDT and CDR2 YYEEEE.

This chain connects TRBV7-6 to TRBJ2-7, with 8 bases aligning to TRBD2. The CDR3 is 15 amino acids. Germline trimming cut 3 bases from V and 1 base from J; bases unmatched to any gene: 5. Germline-derived CDR1 and CDR2 are SGHVS and FNYEAQ. The CDR3 nucleotides read TGTGCCAGCAGCTTCGGGGCGGGAGGATCCTACGAGCAGTACTTC. It encodes CASSFGAGGSYEQYF. Supplemented by reference TRBV7-6 and TRBJ2-7, the full variable domain reads GAGVSQSPRYKVTKRGQDVALRCDPISGHVSLYWYRQALGQGPEFLTYFNYEAQQDKSGLPNDRFSAERPEGSISTLTIQRTEQRDSAMYRCASSFGAGGSYEQYFGPGTRLTVT.

The V and J genes are TRBV6-6 and TRBJ2-3; D remains ambiguous. The germline V gene encodes CDR1 MNHNY and CDR2 SVGAGI (reference sequence). V lost 7 bases to trimming and J lost 6 bases, with 11 bases between them. The CDR3 has 12 amino acids. The CDR3 DNA follows: TGTGCCAGCACGGATGCCCGGGATACGCAGTATTTT. Protein product: CASTDARDTQYF.

This clone was counted only a few times. The chain combines TRBV6-5 with TRBJ2-1; D gene uncertain. Germline V gene data show CDR1 as MNHEY and CDR2 as SVGAGI. The CDR3 is made up of 16 amino acids. V gave up 2 bases and J gave up 4 bases, with 15 bases separating them. CDR3 sequence (DNA): TGTGCCAGCAGTTACATGGGTCCCCGAGGTTACAATGAGCAGTTCTTC. Translation: CASSYMGPRGYNEQFF.

The chain is built from TRBV19 and TRBJ1-2; D unresolved. Germline V CDR1 and CDR2: LNHDA, SQIVND (reference sequence). The CDR3 consists of 14 residues. Trimming left V 7 bases short and J 3 bases short, with 15 bases between. CDR3 DNA: TGTGCCAGTACCCCGGGCAGACTTCACTATGGCTACACCTTC. It is translated as CASTPGRLHYGYTF.

V and J are TRBV5-1 and TRBJ2-5; D not resolved. Germline V gene sequence: CDR1 SGHRS, CDR2 YFSETQ. CDR3 length equals 12 residues. Trimming pared 4 bases from V and 5 bases from J, leaving 9 bases between. The CDR3 bases are TGCGCCAGCAGCGAGCCCCGGGAGACCCAGTACTTC. It translates to CASSEPRETQYF.

The V call is TRBV5-6, the J call TRBJ1-2; D gene unclear. In germline, CDR1 is SGHDT, CDR2 YYEEEE. The CDR3 runs 15 residues. Trimming pared 0 bases from V and 8 bases from J, leaving 17 bases between. The CDR3: CASSLGGDLWIGYTF. The CDR3 DNA is TGTGCCAGCAGCTTGGGCGGAGACCTATGGATAGGCTACACCTTC.

The V call is TRBV6-4, the J call TRBJ2-3; 10 bases fit TRBD2. V lost 5 bases, J lost 3 bases, and 5 bases stayed unmatched. The CDR3 is made up of 15 amino acids. In germline, CDR1 is MRHNA, CDR2 SNTAGT. The CDR3 here is CASSPGLAVTDTQYF. The CDR3 DNA reads as TGTGCCAGCAGTCCCGGACTAGCGGTGACAGATACGCAGTATTTT.

This clone was counted a single time. The chain couples TRBV6-6 to TRBJ2-2; 7 positions agree with TRBD1. Germline CDR1 reads MNHNY; CDR2 reads SVGAGI (reference sequence). V shed 0 bases, J shed 6 bases, and the junction held 4 bases outside the gene matches. The CDR3 covers 15 residues. DNA for the CDR3: TGTGCCAGCAGTTACTCTGACAGGGTGGCCGGGGAGCTGTTTTTT. Amino acids: CASSYSDRVAGELFF.

This chain uses TRBV28 with TRBJ1-3; TRBD1 might be the D (6 bases). This CDR3 has 15 residues. Germline V lookup: CDR1 MDHEN, CDR2 SYDVKM. Between the trimmed V and J ends, which lost 4 bases and 2 bases, there was a span of 12 bases. The CDR3 loop is CASSSSTGPGNTIYF. CDR3 nucleotide sequence: TGTGCCAGCAGTTCAAGCACAGGGCCTGGAAACACCATATATTTT.

This clone was seen only a few times. The chain combines TRBV4-3 with TRBJ2-2, with TRBD2 matching 16 bases. CDR1 and CDR2 (germline): LGHNA, YSLEER. J lost 3 bases, V lost 4 bases, and 2 bases had no gene match. The CDR3 has 17 amino acids. CDR3 amino acids: CASSRGLAGGHTGELFF. CDR3 sequence (DNA): TGCGCCAGCAGCCGGGGACTAGCGGGAGGGCACACCGGGGAGCTGTTTTTT.

The chain has TRBV4-2 and TRBJ2-2; maybe TRBD2 (6 bases). The V end lost 8 bases, the J end lost 1 base, and 17 bases lay between the germline ends. Germline loops: CDR1 LGHNA, CDR2 YNFKEQ. The CDR3 is 16 residues long. The CDR3 nucleotides are TGTGCCAGCGCTCCTCTCGGGGGATTGAACACCGGGGAGCTGTTTTTT. Translating gives CASAPLGGLNTGELFF.

The chain uses TRBV27 and TRBJ2-1, with D possibly matching TRBD2 (6 bases). Trimming took 4 bases from V and 5 from J, leaving 12 bases between them. Germline CDR1 reads MNHEY; CDR2 reads SMNVEV (reference sequence). The CDR3 is made up of 14 amino acids. The CDR3 loop reads CASSSTQRDNEQFF. CDR3 nucleotides: TGTGCCAGCAGTTCAACCCAGCGGGACAATGAGCAGTTCTTC.

The gene calls are TRBV5-1 and TRBJ2-1; no reliable D call. The germline CDR1 and CDR2 sequences are SGHRS and YFSETQ. Trimming left V 0 bases short and J 3 bases short, with 7 bases between. This CDR3 region has 14 residues. DNA of the CDR3: TGCGCCAGCAGCTTGGAGGCCGGCTACAATGAGCAGTTCTTC. Its translation: CASSLEAGYNEQFF.

The CDR3 DNA reads as TGTGCCATCAGTGAGTCGAGGACTCATGAGCAGTTCTTC. Protein product: CAISESRTHEQFF. V usage is TRBV10-3 and J usage is TRBJ2-1, with D possibly matching TRBD2 (5 bases). Deletions cut 0 bases from V and 8 bases from J, with 8 bases between. Germline lookup yields CDR1 ENHRY and CDR2 SYGVKD. The CDR3 sequence is 13 residues long.

The chain is built from TRBV19 and TRBJ1-5; the match to TRBD1 covers 10 bases. CDR1 is LNHDA, CDR2 SQIVND, per germline (reference sequence). J was trimmed by 3 bases and V by 7 bases; bases with no gene match: 6. This CDR3 is 15 amino acids long. The CDR3 is CASTEGQGHNQPQHF. In DNA, the CDR3 is TGTGCCAGTACCGAGGGACAGGGGCACAATCAGCCCCAGCATTTT.

This chain links TRBV10-3 with TRBJ1-2; maybe TRBD1 (5 bases). Per germline, CDR1 ENHRY and CDR2 SYGVKD. The CDR3 has 14 amino acids. V was cut by 2 bases and J by 7 bases, with 14 bases left in between. The DNA of the CDR3 is TGTGCCATCAGTGAGCGGCAGGGAGTGGGTGGCTACACCTTC. This encodes CAISERQGVGGYTF.

This clone was counted only a few times. The genes are TRBV11-2 and TRBJ1-3; D unresolved. Trimming removed 5 bases from V and 8 bases from J, with 22 bases in between. The CDR3 covers 16 residues. Germline V gene sequence: CDR1 SGHAT, CDR2 FQNNGV. CDR3 in DNA: TGTGCCAGCAGCACGGACCCCCAAAAGGGCGGACACACCATATATTTT. The encoded protein is CASSTDPQKGGHTIYF.

The chain recombines TRBV5-8 with TRBJ1-2; a possible D gene is TRBD1 (5 bases). Germline loops: CDR1 SGHTS, CDR2 YDEGEE. CDR3 length equals 14 residues. The V and J ends lost 2 bases and 4 bases respectively, with 12 bases between them. This CDR3 is CASSFLQGSYGYTF. For the CDR3, the DNA is TGTGCCAGCAGCTTTCTTCAGGGTTCCTATGGCTACACCTTC.

The count of this clone is one. The chain combines TRBV6-2 or TRBV6-3 with TRBJ2-3; TRBD2 is a possible D gene (5 bases). There are 15 residues in the CDR3. V dropped 2 bases and J dropped 3 bases, with 12 bases sitting between them. Germline CDR1 reads MNHEY; CDR2 reads SVGEGT. Written as DNA, the CDR3 is TGTGCCAGCAGTTACGAAGGTCGGAGGACAGATACGCAGTATTTT. Amino acids: CASSYEGRRTDTQYF.

The gene calls are TRBV11-2 and TRBJ2-7; no clear D gene. Germline lookup yields CDR1 SGHAT and CDR2 FQNNGV. V was trimmed by 2 bases and J by 4 bases, leaving 12 bases between them. This CDR3 is built from 14 residues. The CDR3 here is CASSLSRATYEQYF. In nucleotides, the CDR3 is TGTGCCAGCAGCTTAAGTAGGGCTACATACGAGCAGTACTTC. The complete variable domain, with remaining parts taken from reference TRBV11-2 and TRBJ2-7, reads EAGVAQSPRYKIIEKRQSVAFWCNPISGHATLYWYQQILGQGPKLLIQFQNNGVVDDSQLPKDRFSAERLKGVDSTLKIQPAKLEDSAVYLCASSLSRATYEQYFGPGTRLTVT.

This clone has a single count. The chain links TRBV20-1 to TRBJ2-5; D unresolved. The CDR3 has 11 amino acids. Germline V gene sequence: CDR1 DFQATT, CDR2 SNEGSKA (reference sequence). V lost 0 bases to trimming and J lost 7 bases, with 6 bases between them. The CDR3 coding sequence is TGCAGTGCTAGAGATGGCCGGACCCAGTACTTC. Translating it yields CSARDGRTQYF.

V usage is TRBV9 and J usage is TRBJ2-1, with a possible D match to TRBD1 (6 bases). There are 15 residues in the CDR3. The V end was cut by 0 bases, the J end by 9 bases, with 16 bases between. Germline CDR1 and CDR2: SGDLS and YYNGEE. The CDR3: CASSVVGTSLGEQFF. In DNA form, the CDR3 reads TGTGCCAGCAGCGTAGTTGGGACATCGTTAGGTGAGCAGTTCTTC.

The CDR3 DNA reads as TGTGCCACCCAGGGACAGGTTAATGAAAAACTGTTTTTT. Encoded protein: CATQGQVNEKLFF. The chain couples TRBV24-1 to TRBJ1-4, with 8 bases lining up with TRBD1. Trimming took 9 bases from V and 4 from J; bases not matched to a gene: 3. Germline CDR1 KGHDR, CDR2 SFDVKD. The CDR3 consists of 13 residues.

This chain links TRBV11-2 with TRBJ2-2, with 7 bases aligning to TRBD1. Germline CDR1 is SGHAT and CDR2 is FQNNGV. This CDR3 is 15 amino acids long. Germline trimming cut 7 bases from V and 6 bases from J; bases unmatched to any gene: 11. The CDR3 spells CASTAIGGAAGELFF. CDR3 in DNA: TGTGCCAGCACCGCAATAGGGGGCGCAGCCGGGGAGCTGTTTTTT.

CDR3 in amino acids: CASRDLIGTEAFF. Here the CDR3 DNA reads TGCGCCAGCCGGGACCTAATAGGCACTGAAGCTTTCTTT. The chain links TRBV5-1 to TRBJ1-1, with D possibly being TRBD1 (5 bases). CDR1 is SGHRS and CDR2 is YFSETQ in the germline V gene. Trimming left V 7 bases short and J 4 bases short, with 14 bases between. CDR3 size: 13 residues.

This clone has only one observation. The genes are TRBV24-1 and TRBJ1-5, with TRBD1 as a possible D gene (6 bases). The V gene lost 1 base and the J gene lost 6 bases, with 6 bases spanning the gap. Per the germline V gene, CDR1 is KGHDR and CDR2 is SFDVKD. The CDR3 consists of 13 residues. CDR3 DNA sequence: TGTGCCACCAGTGATTTCAGGGGTCAGCCCCAGCATTTT. Encoded protein: CATSDFRGQPQHF.

V is TRBV18 and J is TRBJ1-4; D not resolved. Trimming cost V 2 bases and J 15 bases, with 13 bases left between them. CDR1 and CDR2 from the germline V gene are KGHSH and LQKENI. The CDR3 length is 12 residues. CDR3 sequence: CASSPGHSNLFF. The CDR3 bases are TGTGCCAGCTCACCAGGGCACAGCAACTTGTTTTTT.

This clone was seen a few times. The rearrangement joins TRBV7-6 to TRBJ1-5; possibly TRBD1 for D (5 bases). Germline-derived CDR1 and CDR2 are SGHVS and FNYEAQ. CDR3 length: 13 residues. Trimming removed 2 bases at V and 4 bases at J, with 6 bases between. The CDR3 DNA follows: TGTGCCAGCAGCTTACAGGGTAATCAGCCCCAGCATTTT. Translated, it gives CASSLQGNQPQHF.

This chain links TRBV7-9 with TRBJ1-2; D remains unclear. This CDR3 comprises 14 residues. Germline lookup yields CDR1 SEHNR and CDR2 FQNEAQ (reference sequence). V gave up 1 base and J gave up 5 bases, with 11 bases separating them. CDR3 in DNA: TGTGCCAGCAGCTTAGGGACGGTTGGATATGGCTACACCTTC. Its protein product is CASSLGTVGYGYTF.